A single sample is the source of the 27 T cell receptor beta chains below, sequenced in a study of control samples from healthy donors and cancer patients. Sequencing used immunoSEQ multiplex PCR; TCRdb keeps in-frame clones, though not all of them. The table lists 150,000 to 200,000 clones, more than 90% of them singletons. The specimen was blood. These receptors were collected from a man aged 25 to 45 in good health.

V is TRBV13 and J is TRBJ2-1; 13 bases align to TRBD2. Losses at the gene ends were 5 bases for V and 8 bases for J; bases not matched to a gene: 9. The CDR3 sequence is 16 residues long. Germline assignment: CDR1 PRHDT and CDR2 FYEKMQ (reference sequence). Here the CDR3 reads CASSPSGTSGIDEQFF. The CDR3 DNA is TGTGCCAGCAGCCCTTCCGGGACTAGCGGGATCGATGAGCAGTTCTTC.

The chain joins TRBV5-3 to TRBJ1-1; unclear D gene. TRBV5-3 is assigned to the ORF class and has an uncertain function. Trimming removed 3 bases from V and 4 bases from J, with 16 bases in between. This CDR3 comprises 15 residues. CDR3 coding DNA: TGTGCCAGAAGCTCAGACAACCCCTCAAGCACTGAAGCTTTCTTT. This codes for CARSSDNPSSTEAFF.

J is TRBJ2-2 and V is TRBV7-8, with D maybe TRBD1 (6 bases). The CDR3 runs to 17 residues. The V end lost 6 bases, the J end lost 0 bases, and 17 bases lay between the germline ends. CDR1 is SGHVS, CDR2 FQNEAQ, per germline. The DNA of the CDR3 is TGTGCCAGCAGTCAGAGAGGGGGTGGGGCGAACACCGGGGAGCTGTTTTTT. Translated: CASSQRGGGANTGELFF.

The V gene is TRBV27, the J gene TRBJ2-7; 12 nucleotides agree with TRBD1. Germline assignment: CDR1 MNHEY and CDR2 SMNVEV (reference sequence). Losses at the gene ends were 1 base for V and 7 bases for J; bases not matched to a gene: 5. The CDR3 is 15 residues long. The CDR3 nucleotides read TGTGCCAGCAGTTTATTGGGGACAGGGGGCTGGGAGCAGTACTTC. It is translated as CASSLLGTGGWEQYF.

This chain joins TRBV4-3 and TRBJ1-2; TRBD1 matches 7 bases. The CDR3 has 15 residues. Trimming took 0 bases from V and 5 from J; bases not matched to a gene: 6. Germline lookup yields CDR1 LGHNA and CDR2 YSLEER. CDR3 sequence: CASSQEWEGAYGYTF. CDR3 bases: TGCGCCAGCAGCCAAGAATGGGAGGGGGCGTATGGCTACACCTTC.

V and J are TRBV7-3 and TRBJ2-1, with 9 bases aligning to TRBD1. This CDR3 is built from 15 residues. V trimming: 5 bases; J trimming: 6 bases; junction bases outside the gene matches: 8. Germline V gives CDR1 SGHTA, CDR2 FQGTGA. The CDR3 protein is CASSQQGAQSNEQFF. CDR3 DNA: TGTGCCAGCAGCCAACAGGGGGCTCAAAGCAATGAGCAGTTCTTC.

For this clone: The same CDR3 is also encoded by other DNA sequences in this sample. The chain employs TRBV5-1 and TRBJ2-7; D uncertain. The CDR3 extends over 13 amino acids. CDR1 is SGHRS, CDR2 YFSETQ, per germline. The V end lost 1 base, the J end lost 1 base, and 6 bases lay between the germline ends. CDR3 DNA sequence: TGCGCCAGCAGCTTGACAGTTTCCTACGAGCAGTACTTC. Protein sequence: CASSLTVSYEQYF. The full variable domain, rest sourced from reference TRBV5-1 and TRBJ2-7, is KAGVTQTPRYLIKTRGQQVTLSCSPISGHRSVSWYQQTPGQGLQFLFEYFSETQRNKGNFPGRFSGRQFSNSRSEMNVSTLELGDSALYLCASSLTVSYEQYFGPGTRLTVT.

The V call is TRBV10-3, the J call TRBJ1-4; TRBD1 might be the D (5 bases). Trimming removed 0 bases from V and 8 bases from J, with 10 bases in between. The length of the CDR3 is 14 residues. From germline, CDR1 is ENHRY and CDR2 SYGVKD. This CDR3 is CAISESGPREKLFF. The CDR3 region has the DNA TGTGCCATCAGTGAGTCGGGACCTAGGGAAAAACTGTTTTTT.

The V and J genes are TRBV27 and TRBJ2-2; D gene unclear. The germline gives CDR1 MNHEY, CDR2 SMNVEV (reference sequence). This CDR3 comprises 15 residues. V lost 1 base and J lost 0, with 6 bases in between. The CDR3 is CASSLLSANTGELFF. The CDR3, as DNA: TGTGCCAGCAGTTTATTGAGTGCGAACACCGGGGAGCTGTTTTTT.

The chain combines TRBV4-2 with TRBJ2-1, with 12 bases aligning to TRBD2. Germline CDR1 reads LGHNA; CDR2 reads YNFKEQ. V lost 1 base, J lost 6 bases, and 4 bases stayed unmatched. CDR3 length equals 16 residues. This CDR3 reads CASSQAGTSGSNEQFF. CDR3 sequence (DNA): TGTGCCAGCAGCCAAGCAGGGACTAGCGGGTCCAATGAGCAGTTCTTC.

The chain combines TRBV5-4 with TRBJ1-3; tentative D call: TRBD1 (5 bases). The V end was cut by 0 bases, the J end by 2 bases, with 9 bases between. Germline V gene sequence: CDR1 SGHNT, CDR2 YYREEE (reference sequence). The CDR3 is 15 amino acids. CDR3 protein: CASSLGGGTGNTIYF. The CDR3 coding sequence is TGTGCCAGCAGCTTGGGCGGGGGGACTGGAAACACCATATATTTT.

The chain's CDR3 is CASSSLLAGGADTQYF. The CDR3 nucleotides are TGTGCCAGCAGCTCACTTCTAGCGGGAGGGGCAGATACGCAGTATTTT. The chain carries TRBV7-3 and TRBJ2-3, with 12 bases lining up with TRBD2. The CDR3 extends over 16 amino acids. With 4 bases clipped from V and 4 bases from J, the junction kept 6 bases outside the gene matches. Germline values: CDR1 SGHTA, CDR2 FQGTGA.

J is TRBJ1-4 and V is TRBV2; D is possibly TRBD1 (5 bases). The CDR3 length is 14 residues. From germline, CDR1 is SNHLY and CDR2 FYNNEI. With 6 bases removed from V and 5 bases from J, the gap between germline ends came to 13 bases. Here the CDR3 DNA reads TGTGCCAGCAGCGGGACGGATTTGAATGAAAAACTGTTTTTT. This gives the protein CASSGTDLNEKLFF.

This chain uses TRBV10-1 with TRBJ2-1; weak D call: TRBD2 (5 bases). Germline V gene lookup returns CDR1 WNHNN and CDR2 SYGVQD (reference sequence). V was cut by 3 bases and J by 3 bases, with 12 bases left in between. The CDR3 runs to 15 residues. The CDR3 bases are TGCGCCAGCAGTGAAGATTCCGGGATCTACAATGAGCAGTTCTTC. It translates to CASSEDSGIYNEQFF.

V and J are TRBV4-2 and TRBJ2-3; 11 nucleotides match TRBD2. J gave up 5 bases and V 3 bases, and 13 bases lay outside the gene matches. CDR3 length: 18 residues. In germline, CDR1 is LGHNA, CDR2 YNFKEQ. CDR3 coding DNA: TGTGCCAGCAGCCAGGGAGTTACTAGCGGGAGCGCTGAAGATACGCAGTATTTT. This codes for CASSQGVTSGSAEDTQYF.

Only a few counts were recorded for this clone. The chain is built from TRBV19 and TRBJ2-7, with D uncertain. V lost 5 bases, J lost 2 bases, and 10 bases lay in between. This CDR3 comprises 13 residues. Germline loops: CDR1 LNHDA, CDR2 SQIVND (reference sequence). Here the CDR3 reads CASSLRTAYEQYF. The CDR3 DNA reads TGTGCCAGTAGTCTGAGGACGGCCTACGAGCAGTACTTC.

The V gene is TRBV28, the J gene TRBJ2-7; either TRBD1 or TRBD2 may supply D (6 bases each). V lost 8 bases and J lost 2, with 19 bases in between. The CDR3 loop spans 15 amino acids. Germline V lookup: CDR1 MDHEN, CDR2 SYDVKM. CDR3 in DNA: TGTGCCAGCTTACCGGAGGGGGGTGCTACCTACGAGCAGTACTTC. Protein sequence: CASLPEGGATYEQYF.

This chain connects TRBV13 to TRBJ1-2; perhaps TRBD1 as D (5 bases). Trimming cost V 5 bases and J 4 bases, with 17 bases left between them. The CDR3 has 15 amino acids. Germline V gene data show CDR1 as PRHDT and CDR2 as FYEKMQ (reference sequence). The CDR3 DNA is TGTGCCAGCAGCCCCTGGGTGGGGGAAGGCTATGGCTACACCTTC. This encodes CASSPWVGEGYGYTF.

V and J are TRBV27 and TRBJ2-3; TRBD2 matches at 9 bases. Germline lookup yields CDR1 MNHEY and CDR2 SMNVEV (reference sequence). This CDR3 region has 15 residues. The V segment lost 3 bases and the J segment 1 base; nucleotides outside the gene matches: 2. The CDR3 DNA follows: TGTGCCAGCAGTTTTAGACTAGCGGGCACAGATACGCAGTATTTT. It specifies CASSFRLAGTDTQYF.

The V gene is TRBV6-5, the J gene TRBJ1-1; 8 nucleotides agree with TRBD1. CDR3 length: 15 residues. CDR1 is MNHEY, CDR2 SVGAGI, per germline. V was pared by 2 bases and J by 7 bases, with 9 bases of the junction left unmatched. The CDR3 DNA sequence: TGTGCCAGCAGTTACCTACAGGGGGGGAAGGGTGAAGCTTTCTTT. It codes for CASSYLQGGKGEAFF.

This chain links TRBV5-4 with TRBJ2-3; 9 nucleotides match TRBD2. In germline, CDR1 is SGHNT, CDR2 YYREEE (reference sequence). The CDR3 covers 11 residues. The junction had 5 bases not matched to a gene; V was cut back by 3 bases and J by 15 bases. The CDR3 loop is CASSSSGVLYF. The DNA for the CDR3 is TGTGCCAGCAGCTCTAGCGGGGTGCTTTATTTT. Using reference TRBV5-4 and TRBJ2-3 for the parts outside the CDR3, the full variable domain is ETGVTQSPTHLIKTRGQQVTLRCSSQSGHNTVSWYQQALGQGPQFIFQYYREEENGRGNFPPRFSGLQFPNYSSELNVNALELDDSALYLCASSSSGVLYFGPGTRLTVL.

The CDR3 DNA is TGCGCCAGCAGCCAAGACGGTCCTACAAGCCAGCCCCAGCATTTT. Translation gives CASSQDGPTSQPQHF. This chain links TRBV4-1 with TRBJ1-5; unclear D gene. V shed 0 bases and J shed 7 bases, with 13 bases lying between them. The CDR3 length is 15 residues. Germline V gives CDR1 MGHRA, CDR2 YSYEKL.

In DNA, the CDR3 is TGTGCCAGCACCCTTTGGGGACAGGGCTCCTACGAGCAGTACTTC. It specifies CASTLWGQGSYEQYF. The chain combines TRBV6-5 with TRBJ2-7; 9 positions match TRBD1. Losses at the gene ends were 7 bases for V and 0 bases for J; bases not matched to a gene: 7. Germline loops: CDR1 MNHEY, CDR2 SVGAGI. The CDR3 covers 15 residues.

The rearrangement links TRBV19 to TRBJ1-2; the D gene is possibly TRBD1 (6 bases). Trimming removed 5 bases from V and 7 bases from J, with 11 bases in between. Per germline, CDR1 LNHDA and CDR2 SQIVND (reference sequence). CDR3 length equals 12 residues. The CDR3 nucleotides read TGTGCCAGTAGTCAGGGGTGGCTTGGCTACACCTTC. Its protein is CASSQGWLGYTF.

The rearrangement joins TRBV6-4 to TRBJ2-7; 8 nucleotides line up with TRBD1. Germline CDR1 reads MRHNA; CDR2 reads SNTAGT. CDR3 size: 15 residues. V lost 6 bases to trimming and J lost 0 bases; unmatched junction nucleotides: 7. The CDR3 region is CASRPGTGPSYEQYF. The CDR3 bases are TGTGCCAGCAGACCCGGGACAGGACCCTCCTACGAGCAGTACTTC.

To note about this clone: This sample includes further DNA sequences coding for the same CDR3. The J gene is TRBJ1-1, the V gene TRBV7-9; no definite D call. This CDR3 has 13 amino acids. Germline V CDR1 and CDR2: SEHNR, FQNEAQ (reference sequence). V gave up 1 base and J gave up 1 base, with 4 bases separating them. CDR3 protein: CASSLDENTEAFF. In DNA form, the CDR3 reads TGTGCCAGCAGCTTAGACGAGAACACTGAAGCTTTCTTT.

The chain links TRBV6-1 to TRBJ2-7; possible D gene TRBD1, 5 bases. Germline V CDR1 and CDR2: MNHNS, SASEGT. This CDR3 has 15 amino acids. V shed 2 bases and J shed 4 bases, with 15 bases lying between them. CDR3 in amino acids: CASSESGKAWYEQYF. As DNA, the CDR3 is TGTGCCAGCAGTGAATCAGGGAAAGCTTGGTACGAGCAGTACTTC.